This T cell receptor (beta chain) was identified during a study of T-cell reconstitution after alpha-beta-depleted transplantation in children. V shed 1 base and J 3 bases; nucleotides not matched to a gene: 8. The CDR3 consists of 16 residues. CDR1 and CDR2 from the germline V gene are MGHRA and YSYEKL. Using unique molecular identifiers, the investigators prepared the TCRbeta library. TCRdb itself ran the PCR reads through MiXCR, one entry per CDR3 protein. The sample has about 980,000 distinct CDR3 sequences; about 29% are singletons. Study-wide results and caveats: In patients about two months after transplant, alpha-beta T cells reportedly arose from several hundred expanded graft clones. It was surviving recipient T cells and thymic progenitors that gave some patients high TCRbeta diversity at day 60.

Details on this clonotype: Its cognate antigen is unknown.

The chain uses TRBV4-1 and TRBJ2-7; TRBD1 agrees at 8 bases. This sequence originates from a boy under three years old who had a stem cell transplant for SCID, so the T cells may come from the graft donor. The starting material was PBMCs, mostly from graft donor cells, obtained 360 days after TCRalphabeta/CD19-depleted stem cell transplant. The CDR3 region is CASSQVSGTGFYEQYF. In nucleotides, the CDR3 is TGCGCCAGCAGCCAAGTATCCGGGACAGGCTTCTACGAGCAGTACTTC.